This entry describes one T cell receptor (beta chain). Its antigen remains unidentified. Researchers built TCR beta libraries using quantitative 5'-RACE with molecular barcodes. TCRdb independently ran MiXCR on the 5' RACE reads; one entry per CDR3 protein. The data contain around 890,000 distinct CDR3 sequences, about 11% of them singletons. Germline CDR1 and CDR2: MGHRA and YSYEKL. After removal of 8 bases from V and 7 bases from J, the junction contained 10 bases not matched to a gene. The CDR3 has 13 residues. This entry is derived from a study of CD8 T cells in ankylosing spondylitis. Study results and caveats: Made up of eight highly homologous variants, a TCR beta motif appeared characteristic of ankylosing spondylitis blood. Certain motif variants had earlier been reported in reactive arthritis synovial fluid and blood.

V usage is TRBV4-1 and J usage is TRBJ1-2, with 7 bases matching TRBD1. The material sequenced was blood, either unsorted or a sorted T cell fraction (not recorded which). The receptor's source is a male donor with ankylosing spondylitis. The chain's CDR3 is CASGLTGTGGYTF. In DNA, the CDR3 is TGCGCCAGCGGCCTGACAGGGACGGGTGGCTACACCTTC.